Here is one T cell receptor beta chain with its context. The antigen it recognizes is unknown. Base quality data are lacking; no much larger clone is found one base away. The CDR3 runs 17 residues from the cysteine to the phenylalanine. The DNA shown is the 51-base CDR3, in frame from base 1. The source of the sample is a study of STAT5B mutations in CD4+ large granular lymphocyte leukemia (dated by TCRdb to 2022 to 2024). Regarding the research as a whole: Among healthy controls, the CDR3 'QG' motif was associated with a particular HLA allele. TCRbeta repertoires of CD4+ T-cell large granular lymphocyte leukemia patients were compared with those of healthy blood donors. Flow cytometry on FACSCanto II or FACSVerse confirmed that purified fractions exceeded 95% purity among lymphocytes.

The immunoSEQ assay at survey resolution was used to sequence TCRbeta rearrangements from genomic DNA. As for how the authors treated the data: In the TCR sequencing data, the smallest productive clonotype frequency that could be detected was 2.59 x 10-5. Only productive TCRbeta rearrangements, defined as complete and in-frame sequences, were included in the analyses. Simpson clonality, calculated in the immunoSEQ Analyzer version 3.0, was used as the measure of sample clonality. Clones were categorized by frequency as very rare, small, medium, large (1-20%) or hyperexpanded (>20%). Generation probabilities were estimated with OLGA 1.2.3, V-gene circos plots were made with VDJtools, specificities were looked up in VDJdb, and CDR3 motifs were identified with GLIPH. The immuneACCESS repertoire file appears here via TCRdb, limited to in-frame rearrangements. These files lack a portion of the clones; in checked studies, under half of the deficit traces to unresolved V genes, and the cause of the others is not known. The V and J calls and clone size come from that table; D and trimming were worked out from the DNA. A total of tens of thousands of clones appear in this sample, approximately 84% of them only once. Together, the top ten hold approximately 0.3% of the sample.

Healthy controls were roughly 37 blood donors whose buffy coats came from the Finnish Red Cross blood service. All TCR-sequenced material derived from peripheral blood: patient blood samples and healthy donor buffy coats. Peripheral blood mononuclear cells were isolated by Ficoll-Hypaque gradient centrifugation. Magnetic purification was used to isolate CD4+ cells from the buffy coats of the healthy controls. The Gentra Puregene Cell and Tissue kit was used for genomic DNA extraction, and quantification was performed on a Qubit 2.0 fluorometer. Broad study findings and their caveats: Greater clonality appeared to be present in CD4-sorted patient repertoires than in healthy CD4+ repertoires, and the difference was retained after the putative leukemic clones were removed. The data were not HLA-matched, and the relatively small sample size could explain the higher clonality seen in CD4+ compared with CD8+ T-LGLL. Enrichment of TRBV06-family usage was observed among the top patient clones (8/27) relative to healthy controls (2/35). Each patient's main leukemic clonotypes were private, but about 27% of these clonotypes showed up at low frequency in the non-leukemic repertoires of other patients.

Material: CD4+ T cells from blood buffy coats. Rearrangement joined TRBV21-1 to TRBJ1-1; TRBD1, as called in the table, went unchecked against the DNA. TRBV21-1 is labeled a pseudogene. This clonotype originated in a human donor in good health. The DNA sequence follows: TGTGCCAGCAGCAAAGCGATAACAGGGGAGATGAACACTGAAGCTTTCTTT. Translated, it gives CASSKAITGEMNTEAFF.